Listed here are 25 T cell receptor beta chains from one sample, sequenced in a study of beta chain features in type 1 diabetes. Findings of the study overall: Type 1 diabetes patients had moderately but significantly shorter TCRB CDR3s in all four CD4+ subsets.

Investigators reverse transcribed all isolated RNA, so they sequenced expressed TCRB transcripts. Assay used: immunoSEQ multiplex PCR; TCRdb lists only in-frame clones, some missing. The sample yields about 660,000 clones, over 13% seen once. These receptors have no identified antigens. What was sequenced was naive CD4+ T cells from blood. The receptor set was obtained from a man younger than 30 with type 1 diabetes.

The table lists this clone with a few counts. The chain joins TRBV7-2 to TRBJ2-5, with D hard to call. Trimming shortened V by 3 bases and J by 2 bases, and 10 bases separated the two germline ends. The CDR3 runs to 14 residues. Per germline, CDR1 SGHTA and CDR2 FQGNSA. DNA for the CDR3: TGTGCCAGCAGCTTCCGGCGGTCTCAAGAGACCCAGTACTTC. Its translation is CASSFRRSQETQYF.

This chain links TRBV7-9 with TRBJ1-6, with D tentatively TRBD1 (6 bases). The CDR3 runs 16 residues. From germline, CDR1 is SEHNR and CDR2 FQNEAQ (reference sequence). Trimming left V 5 bases short and J 7 bases short, with 18 bases between. The CDR3 DNA reads as TGTGCCAGCAGCCCCGGGGCAGGGGACATGAATTCACCCCTCCACTTT. Encoded protein: CASSPGAGDMNSPLHF.

The sample holds a few counts of this clone. The V and J genes are TRBV6-5 and TRBJ2-5; 10 nucleotides align to TRBD2. Germline-derived CDR1 and CDR2 are MNHEY and SVGAGI. With 0 bases clipped from V and 1 base from J, the junction kept 2 bases outside the gene matches. The CDR3 has 16 amino acids. The CDR3 DNA reads as TGTGCCAGCAGTTACTCGCAGCGGGGGGGCCAAGAGACCCAGTACTTC. This encodes CASSYSQRGGQETQYF.

This clone has a count of ten or more. The chain links TRBV9 to TRBJ1-3; tentative D call: TRBD1 (6 bases). Germline V lookup: CDR1 SGDLS, CDR2 YYNGEE. The CDR3 runs to 14 residues. V was shortened by 3 bases and J by 0 bases, with 7 bases between the two germline ends. The CDR3 nucleotides read TGTGCCAGCAGCGCGGACAGCTCTGGAAACACCATATATTTT. As protein: CASSADSSGNTIYF.

CDR3 protein: CSVDRLAGEEQFF. CDR3 nucleotide sequence: TGCAGCGTTGATAGGCTAGCGGGGGAAGAGCAGTTCTTC. The chain recombines TRBV29-1 with TRBJ2-1; the match to TRBD2 covers 10 bases. V gave up 3 bases and J gave up 10 bases; unmatched junction bases: 6. The CDR3 length is 13 residues. Looked up from germline, CDR1 is SQVTM and CDR2 is ANQGSEA.

About this clone: Other DNA sequences within the sample encode an identical CDR3. V is TRBV5-1 and J is TRBJ2-3; D gene unclear. Germline assignment: CDR1 SGHRS and CDR2 YFSETQ. V was clipped by 0 bases and J by 1 base, with 9 bases between them. This CDR3 comprises 15 residues. The chain's CDR3 is CASSLASRRTDTQYF. The CDR3 DNA follows: TGCGCCAGCAGCTTGGCCAGCAGACGCACAGATACGCAGTATTTT.

The rearrangement joins TRBV30 to TRBJ1-4; D remains unclear. This CDR3 has 16 residues. Germline V CDR1 and CDR2: GTSNPN, SVGIG (reference sequence). Trimming pared 3 bases from V and 6 bases from J, leaving 20 bases between. CDR3 nucleotide sequence: TGTGCCTGGAGCGCTACCCGGGAGAGATTCCATGAAAAACTGTTTTTT. It translates to CAWSATRERFHEKLFF.

The sample holds a few counts of this clone. This chain uses TRBV7-2 with TRBJ2-1; tentative D call: TRBD2 (6 bases). The CDR3 covers 13 residues. CDR1 and CDR2 from the germline V gene are SGHTA and FQGNSA. V lost 0 bases and J 9 bases, leaving 9 bases between the germline ends. The CDR3 nucleotides are TGTGCCAGCAGCTTAGCGCGGGAAGCTGAGCAGTTCTTC. Amino acid sequence: CASSLAREAEQFF. Using reference TRBV7-2 and TRBJ2-1 for the parts outside the CDR3, the full variable domain is GAGVSQSPSNKVTEKGKDVELRCDPISGHTALYWYRQSLGQGLEFLIYFQGNSAPDKSGLPSDRFSAERTGGSVSTLTIQRTQQEDSAVYLCASSLAREAEQFFGPGTRLTVL.

The CDR3: CAWSTGQGHQPQHF. The CDR3 DNA sequence: TGTGCCTGGAGTACGGGACAGGGGCACCAGCCCCAGCATTTT. The V gene is TRBV30, the J gene TRBJ1-5; 10 bases line up with TRBD1. CDR3 length equals 14 residues. Germline lookup yields CDR1 GTSNPN and CDR2 SVGIG (reference sequence). The V and J ends lost 2 bases and 7 bases, in that order; junction bases with no gene match: 5.

J is TRBJ2-5 and V is TRBV5-4, with TRBD1 matching 11 bases. Germline V lookup: CDR1 SGHNT, CDR2 YYREEE (reference sequence). J lost 4 bases, V lost 4 bases, and 9 bases had no gene match. The CDR3 consists of 16 residues. CDR3 in DNA: TGTGCCAGCAGCGGCGGACAGGGGGCGCTTGGAGAGACCCAGTACTTC. Translating gives CASSGGQGALGETQYF.

The chain links TRBV28 to TRBJ1-1; D not certain. This CDR3 contains 13 residues. CDR1 is MDHEN and CDR2 is SYDVKM in the germline V gene. Trimming shortened V by 3 bases and J by 4 bases, and 9 bases separated the two germline ends. CDR3 DNA sequence: TGTGCCAGCAGTTTCACCCCTGGCACTGAAGCTTTCTTT. Translation gives CASSFTPGTEAFF.

This clone appeared a few times. This chain joins TRBV6-1 and TRBJ2-5; D remains unclear. The CDR3 runs to 13 residues. V lost 8 bases and J 0 bases, leaving 10 bases between the germline ends. The germline V gene has CDR1 MNHNS and CDR2 SASEGT. CDR3 region: CASESRNQETQYF. The CDR3 nucleotides are TGTGCCAGCGAGTCGAGGAACCAAGAGACCCAGTACTTC.

This chain uses TRBV7-9 with TRBJ2-1; the match to TRBD1 covers 9 bases. CDR3 length: 14 residues. Losses at the gene ends were 4 bases for V and 4 bases for J; bases not matched to a gene: 2. The germline V gene has CDR1 SEHNR and CDR2 FQNEAQ (reference sequence). CDR3 residues: CASSWGQGYNEQFF. The CDR3 nucleotides read TGTGCCAGCAGCTGGGGACAGGGATACAATGAGCAGTTCTTC.

Remarks on this clone: Other DNA sequences within the sample encode an identical CDR3. The J gene is TRBJ1-2, the V gene TRBV7-2, with no clear D. The CDR3 extends over 12 amino acids. Germline CDR1 and CDR2: SGHTA and FQGNSA. The V end lost 4 bases, the J end lost 4 bases, and 7 bases lay between the germline ends. DNA for the CDR3: TGTGCCAGCAGCTCCGGAGGCTATGGCTACACCTTC. Protein: CASSSGGYGYTF.

The genes are TRBV7-9 and TRBJ1-1; tentative D call: TRBD1 (5 bases). The germline CDR1 and CDR2 sequences are SEHNR and FQNEAQ (reference sequence). CDR3 size: 13 residues. V lost 3 bases and J 2 bases, leaving 7 bases between the germline ends. The CDR3 DNA sequence: TGTGCCAGCAGCTTCGACAGTAACACTGAAGCTTTCTTT. It codes for CASSFDSNTEAFF. Full variable domain (remainder filled in from reference TRBV7-9 and TRBJ1-1): DTGVSQNPRHKITKRGQNVTFRCDPISEHNRLYWYRQTLGQGPEFLTYFQNEAQLEKSRLLSDRFSAERPKGSFSTLEIQRTEQGDSAMYLCASSFDSNTEAFFGQGTRLTVV.

A few counts support this clone. The chain links TRBV18 to TRBJ1-1; D is perhaps TRBD1 (5 bases). Per the germline V gene, CDR1 is KGHSH and CDR2 is LQKENI. V lost 6 bases and J 0 bases, leaving 11 bases between the germline ends. CDR3 size: 14 residues. The CDR3 loop is CASSTEIMNTEAFF. The DNA for the CDR3 is TGTGCCAGCTCGACAGAGATCATGAACACTGAAGCTTTCTTT.

The chain combines TRBV11-2 with TRBJ1-1; possible D gene TRBD1, 5 bases. The CDR3 consists of 13 residues. CDR1 is SGHAT, CDR2 FQNNGV, per germline. Trimming shortened V by 6 bases and J by 1 base, and 9 bases separated the two germline ends. The CDR3 sequence: CASSLQENTEAFF. CDR3 nucleotides: TGTGCCAGCAGTCTACAGGAGAACACTGAAGCTTTCTTT.

This clone was counted between two and nine times. The chain employs TRBV7-9 and TRBJ1-2; the D gene is possibly TRBD1 (5 bases). The CDR3 covers 13 residues. Trimming stripped 5 bases from V and 4 bases from J, with 11 bases between. Per germline, CDR1 SEHNR and CDR2 FQNEAQ (reference sequence). The CDR3 spells CASSRGPLYGYTF. The CDR3 nucleotides read TGTGCCAGCAGCCGGGGACCTCTCTATGGCTACACCTTC.

This clone was observed a few times. The chain is built from TRBV6-5 and TRBJ2-7; TRBD1 matches 10 bases. V shed 5 bases and J 6 bases; nucleotides not matched to a gene: 7. Germline assignment: CDR1 MNHEY and CDR2 SVGAGI. CDR3 length: 14 residues. CDR3 residues: CASSPDRGPGEQYF. Written as DNA, the CDR3 is TGTGCCAGCAGTCCAGACAGGGGGCCTGGCGAGCAGTACTTC.

Only a few counts were recorded for this clone. The rearrangement links TRBV30 to TRBJ1-2, with D unresolved. CDR3 length equals 16 residues. Germline CDR1 and CDR2: GTSNPN and SVGIG (reference sequence). Trimming cost V 3 bases and J 4 bases, with 21 bases left between them. CDR3 sequence: CAWRARPRDGLYGYTF. In DNA, the CDR3 is TGTGCCTGGAGAGCGAGGCCTCGTGATGGACTCTATGGCTACACCTTC.

This clone was seen only a few times. This chain links TRBV19 with TRBJ2-5, with unresolved D. This CDR3 region has 11 residues. Germline V gene data show CDR1 as LNHDA and CDR2 as SQIVND (reference sequence). Trimming took off 8 bases at V and 2 bases at J, with 6 bases between the two ends. CDR3 bases: TGTGCCAGTCAGGATCAAGAGACCCAGTACTTC. Amino acid sequence: CASQDQETQYF.

J is TRBJ1-6 and V is TRBV28; 7 positions match TRBD1. The CDR3 is made up of 15 amino acids. J gave up 10 bases and V 7 bases, and 13 bases lay outside the gene matches. Germline-derived CDR1 and CDR2 are MDHEN and SYDVKM. Here the CDR3 DNA reads TGTGCCAGCACCCTGACAGGGATCCTGGGATCACCCCTCCACTTT. Amino acids: CASTLTGILGSPLHF.

This clone was recorded a few times. This specimen includes other DNA sequences encoding the same CDR3. V is TRBV29-1 and J is TRBJ1-1; weak D call: TRBD1 (5 bases). V lost 4 bases and J lost 0, with 9 bases in between. The CDR3 has 13 amino acids. Germline V gene data show CDR1 as SQVTM and CDR2 as ANQGSEA. As DNA, the CDR3 is TGCAGCGTTGGGGGACTGATGAACACTGAAGCTTTCTTT. This sequence encodes CSVGGLMNTEAFF.

This chain connects TRBV11-2 to TRBJ2-1; D is perhaps TRBD2 (6 bases). V was shortened by 7 bases and J by 5 bases, with 15 bases between the two germline ends. Germline V lookup: CDR1 SGHAT, CDR2 FQNNGV. CDR3 length: 14 amino acids. The CDR3: CASNYFGTHNEQFF. As DNA, the CDR3 is TGTGCCAGCAACTACTTTGGGACTCACAATGAGCAGTTCTTC.

This clone was counted a few times. The identical CDR3 is also encoded by other nucleotide sequences in the sample. J is TRBJ1-5 and V is TRBV30; D ambiguous. CDR3 length: 13 amino acids. CDR1 is GTSNPN, CDR2 SVGIG, per germline (reference sequence). V lost 2 bases, J lost 4 bases, and 9 bases lay in between. The DNA for the CDR3 is TGTGCCTGGAGTCGACGGGGAAATCAGCCCCAGCATTTT. Translated: CAWSRRGNQPQHF.